The rows below give T cell receptor beta chains drawn from one sample of a study of control samples from healthy donors and cancer patients. Method: immunoSEQ multiplex PCR; TCRdb's copy keeps in-frame clones and lacks some. Of 120,000 or so clones listed, roughly 87% were seen once; the top ten hold around 2%. Input material: blood. The receptors were sampled from a man younger than 35 in good health. The CDR3 runs from the conserved cysteine through the conserved F or W. D genes are given only for firm matches. Size tells how often a clone was seen (once, few, many) or the class of an expanded clone, and some rows leave it out.

>-|-|TRBV7-9|TRBJ2-2
TGTGCCAGCAGCTTACTTACGACGAACACCGGGGAGCTGTTTTTT
CASSLLTTNTGELFF
>-|-|TRBV11-2|TRBJ2-5
TGTGCCAGCAGCCCAGGGCGGACAGCGTTAGTCCAAGAGACCCAGTACTTC
CASSPGRTALVQETQYF
>-|TRBD2|TRBV2|TRBJ2-1
TGTGCCAGCCGGACTAGCGGGAGCTCTGAGCAGTTCTTC
CASRTSGSSEQFF
>once|-|TRBV5-6|TRBJ1-5
TGTGCCAGCAGCTTGGTGAATCAGCCCCAGCATTTT
CASSLVNQPQHF
>few|TRBD2|TRBV7-2|TRBJ2-1
TGTGCCAGCAGCTCCCGTCCTAGCGGGAGCTCCTACAATGAGCAGTTCTTC
CASSSRPSGSSYNEQFF
>-|-|TRBV14|TRBJ2-7
TGTGCCAGCAGCCTGAGGGTGGGTTACTACGAGCAGTACTTC
CASSLRVGYYEQYF
>-|-|TRBV3-1/TRBV3-2|TRBJ2-7
TGTGCCAGCAGCCTCAGTGGAGGCTACGAGCAGTACTTC
CASSLSGGYEQYF
>-|-|TRBV10-2|TRBJ2-7
TGCGCCAGCAGCTTAAGCGGCCCCTATGAGCAGTACTTC
CASSLSGPYEQYF
>-|-|TRBV7-2|TRBJ2-7
TGTGCCAGCCAAGCCAGCGGCTCCTACGAGCAGTACTTC
CASQASGSYEQYF
>-|TRBD1|TRBV19|TRBJ1-2
TGTGCCAGTAGTATAGAGGGACAGAACTATGGCTACACCTTC
CASSIEGQNYGYTF
>few|-|TRBV10-2|TRBJ2-3
TGCGCCAGCAAGTCACTATCTCTCACAGATACGCAGTATTTT
CASKSLSLTDTQYF
>few|-|TRBV11-3|TRBJ2-2
TGTGCCAGCAGCCTGGGGGAGCCGGGACAACGCACCGGGGAGCTGTTTTTT
CASSLGEPGQRTGELFF